This T cell receptor (beta chain) was obtained from a study of tumor-infiltrating lymphocytes in localized non-small cell lung cancer. Study summary: Each patient gave resected tumor and non-adjacent uninvolved lung tissue. Overall study findings and caveats: IM1 and IM2 tumors showed no difference in T-cell fraction. Tumor T-cell fraction from TCR sequencing was not associated with recurrence-free survival (p = 0.61). Tumors had more T cell infiltration than uninvolved lung, per TCRbeta sequencing and CD3 counts.

There are a few counts of this clone. Its antigen remains unknown. The repertoire was sequenced with immunoSEQ multiplex PCR; TCRdb's copy has only in-frame clones and lacks some. This sample has some 30,000 clones, with 80% to 90% found just once. The germline V gene has CDR1 SGHDT and CDR2 YYEEEE. The germline V and J ends were trimmed by 4 bases and 3 bases, with 4 bases remaining between them. This CDR3 is built from 11 residues. The source material was lung tumor tissue. This sequence joins TRBV5-6 and TRBJ1-1; D ambiguous. This sequence was found in a human donor with non-small cell lung cancer. CDR3 sequence reads: CASSLYTEAFF. CDR3 bases: TGTGCCAGCAGCCTGTACACTGAAGCTTTCTTT.